This T cell receptor (beta chain) stems from a study of T cell responses to AZD1222 COVID-19 vaccine. Study-wide findings and caveats: Spike-wide coverage was observed for vaccine-associated CD4 TCRs, with dominant responses at 160-218 and 743-854. Vaccination with two AZD1222 doses was followed by a rise in Spike-specific TCR breadth and depth. It was only a handful of AZD1222 recipients who were seropositive at baseline.

Some clones are missing from TCRdb's copy, which holds only in-frame ones; the method was immunoSEQ multiplex PCR. Of around 100,000 clones detected, roughly 87% appear once; the ten largest clones hold about 17%. This CDR3 region has 15 residues. Per germline, CDR1 SGHRS and CDR2 YFSETQ. Deletions cut 4 bases from V and 2 bases from J, with 14 bases between. About this clone: Its target is unknown.

The sequencing used peripheral blood, collected on day 0 of AZD1222 vaccination. This sequence joins TRBV5-1 and TRBJ2-3, with D uncertain. The clonotype comes from an adult in good health. The CDR3 reads CASSLTSLATDTQYF. DNA for the CDR3: TGCGCCAGCAGCCTGACCTCCTTAGCCACAGATACGCAGTATTTT. The entire variable domain, with the rest obtained from reference TRBV5-1 and TRBJ2-3, is as follows: KAGVTQTPRYLIKTRGQQVTLSCSPISGHRSVSWYQQTPGQGLQFLFEYFSETQRNKGNFPGRFSGRQFSNSRSEMNVSTLELGDSALYLCASSLTSLATDTQYFGPGTRLTVL.